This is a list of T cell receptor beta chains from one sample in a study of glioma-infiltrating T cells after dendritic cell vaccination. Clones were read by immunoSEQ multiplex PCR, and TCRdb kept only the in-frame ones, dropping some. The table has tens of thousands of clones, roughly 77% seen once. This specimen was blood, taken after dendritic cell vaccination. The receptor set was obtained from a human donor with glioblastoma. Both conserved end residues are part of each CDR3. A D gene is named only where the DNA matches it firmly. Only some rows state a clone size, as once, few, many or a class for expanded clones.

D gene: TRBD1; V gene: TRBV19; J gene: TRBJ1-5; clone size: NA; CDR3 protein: CASSKKDRVYSNQPQHF; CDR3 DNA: TGTGCCAGTAGTAAAAAGGACAGGGTCTATAGCAATCAGCCCCAGCATTTT
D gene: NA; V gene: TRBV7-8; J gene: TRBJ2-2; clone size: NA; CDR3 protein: CASSLARDTGELFF; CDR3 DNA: TGTGCCAGCAGCTTAGCGCGGGACACCGGGGAGCTGTTTTTT
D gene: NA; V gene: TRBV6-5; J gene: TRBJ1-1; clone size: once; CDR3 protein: CASSYRIQGEAFF; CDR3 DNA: TGTGCCAGCAGTTACCGGATACAGGGTGAAGCTTTCTTT
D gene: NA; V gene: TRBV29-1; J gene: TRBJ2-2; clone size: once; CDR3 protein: CSVGIRGPWGTGELFF; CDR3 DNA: TGCAGCGTTGGTATTAGGGGCCCATGGGGCACCGGGGAGCTGTTTTTT
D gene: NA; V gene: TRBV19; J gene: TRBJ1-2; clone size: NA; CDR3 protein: CASSISTGPPHYGYTF; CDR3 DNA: TGTGCCAGTAGTATATCGACAGGCCCTCCTCATTATGGCTACACCTTC
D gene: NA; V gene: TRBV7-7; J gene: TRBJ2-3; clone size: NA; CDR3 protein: CASSSGSTDTQYF; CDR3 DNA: TGTGCCAGCAGCTCAGGGAGCACAGATACGCAGTATTTT
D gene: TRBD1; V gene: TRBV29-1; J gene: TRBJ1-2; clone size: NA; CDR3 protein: CSAPDRGNYGYTF; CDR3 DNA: TGCAGCGCGCCTGACAGGGGAAACTATGGCTACACCTTC
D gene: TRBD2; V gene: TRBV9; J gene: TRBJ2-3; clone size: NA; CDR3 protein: CASSLAGGTDTQYF; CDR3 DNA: TGTGCCAGCAGCTTAGCGGGAGGCACAGATACGCAGTATTTT
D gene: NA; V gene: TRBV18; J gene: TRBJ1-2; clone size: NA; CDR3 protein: CASSPQEGKLDGYTF; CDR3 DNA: TGTGCCAGCTCACCACAGGAGGGAAAATTGGATGGCTACACCTTC
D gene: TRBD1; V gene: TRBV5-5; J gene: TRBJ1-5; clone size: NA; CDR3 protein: CASSPGQGVYQPQHF; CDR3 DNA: TGTGCCAGCAGCCCGGGACAGGGGGTTTATCAGCCCCAGCATTTT
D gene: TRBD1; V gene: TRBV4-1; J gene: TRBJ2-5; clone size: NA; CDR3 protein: CASSPGQGDGETQYF; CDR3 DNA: TGCGCCAGCAGCCCTGGACAGGGGGATGGGGAGACCCAGTACTTC
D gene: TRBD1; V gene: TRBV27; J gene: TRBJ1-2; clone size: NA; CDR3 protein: CASSSPRFSRGQLTNYGYTF; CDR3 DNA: TGTGCCAGCAGTTCACCACGCTTCTCCAGGGGACAGCTAACTAACTATGGCTACACCTTC
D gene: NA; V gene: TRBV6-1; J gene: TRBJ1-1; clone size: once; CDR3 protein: CASSEGWGMITEAFF; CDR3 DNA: TGTGCCAGCAGTGAAGGATGGGGCATGATCACTGAAGCTTTCTTT
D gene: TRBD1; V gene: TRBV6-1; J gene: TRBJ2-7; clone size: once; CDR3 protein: CATEDREQSAYEQYF; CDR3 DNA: TGTGCCACCGAGGACAGGGAACAATCTGCCTACGAGCAGTACTTC
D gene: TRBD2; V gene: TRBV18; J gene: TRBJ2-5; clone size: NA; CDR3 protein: CASSPTSGRASVKTQYF; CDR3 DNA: TGTGCCAGCTCACCTACAAGCGGGAGGGCCTCTGTGAAGACCCAGTACTTC
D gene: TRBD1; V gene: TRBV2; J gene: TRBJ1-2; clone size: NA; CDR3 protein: CASSEESGGYGYTF; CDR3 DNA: TGTGCCAGCAGTGAAGAATCAGGGGGTTATGGCTACACCTTC
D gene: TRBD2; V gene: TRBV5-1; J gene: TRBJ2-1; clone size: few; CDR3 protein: CASRPGLAGGTRSYNEQFF; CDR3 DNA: TGCGCCAGCAGACCGGGACTAGCGGGGGGTACCCGGTCCTACAATGAGCAGTTCTTC
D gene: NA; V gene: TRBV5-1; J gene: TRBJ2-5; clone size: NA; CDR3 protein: CASSLALEQETQYF; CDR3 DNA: TGCGCCAGCAGCTTGGCTCTAGAGCAAGAGACCCAGTACTTC
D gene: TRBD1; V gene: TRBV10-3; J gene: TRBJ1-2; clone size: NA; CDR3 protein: CATGTGWVYGYTF; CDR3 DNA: TGTGCCACAGGGACAGGGTGGGTCTATGGCTACACCTTC
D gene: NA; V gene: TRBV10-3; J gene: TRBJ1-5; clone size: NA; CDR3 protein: CAIGEGESNQPQHF; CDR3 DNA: TGTGCCATAGGGGAGGGGGAAAGCAATCAGCCCCAGCATTTT
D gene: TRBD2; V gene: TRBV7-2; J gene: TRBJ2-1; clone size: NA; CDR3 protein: CASSLVLAGEQFF; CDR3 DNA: TGTGCCAGCAGCTTAGTACTAGCGGGGGAGCAGTTCTTC
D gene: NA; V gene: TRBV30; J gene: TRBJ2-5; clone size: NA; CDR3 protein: CAWSHRARETQYF; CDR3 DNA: TGTGCCTGGAGCCACAGGGCTCGAGAGACCCAGTACTTC
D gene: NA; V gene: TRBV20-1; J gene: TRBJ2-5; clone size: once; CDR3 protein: CSAATQETQYF; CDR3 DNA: TGCAGTGCTGCCACTCAAGAGACCCAGTACTTC
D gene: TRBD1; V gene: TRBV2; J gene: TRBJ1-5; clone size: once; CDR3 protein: CASSDVDRGGQPQHF; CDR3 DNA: TGTGCCAGCAGTGACGTAGACAGGGGCGGTCAGCCCCAGCATTTT